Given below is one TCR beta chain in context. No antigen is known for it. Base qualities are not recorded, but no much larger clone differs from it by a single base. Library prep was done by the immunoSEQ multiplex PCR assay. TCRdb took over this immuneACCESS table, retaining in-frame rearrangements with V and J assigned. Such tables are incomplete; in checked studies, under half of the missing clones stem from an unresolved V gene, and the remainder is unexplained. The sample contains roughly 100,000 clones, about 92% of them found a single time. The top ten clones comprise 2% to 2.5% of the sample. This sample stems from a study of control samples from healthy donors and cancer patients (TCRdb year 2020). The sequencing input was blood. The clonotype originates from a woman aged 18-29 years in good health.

The sequenced DNA is TGTGCCACCAGTGATTGGGACTACACTGAAGCTTTCTTT. The encoded protein is CATSDWDYTEAFF. The V and J segments used are TRBV24-1 and TRBJ1-1; tentative D gene TRBD1, with 5 bases matching. From its cysteine to its phenylalanine, the CDR3 spans 13 amino acids. The only DNA kept is the CDR3, 39 bases in frame from the first base. CDR1 and CDR2 (KGHDR, SFDVKD) derive from the germline V gene. V was cut back by 2 bases and J by 3 bases, leaving a gap of 6 bases between them.